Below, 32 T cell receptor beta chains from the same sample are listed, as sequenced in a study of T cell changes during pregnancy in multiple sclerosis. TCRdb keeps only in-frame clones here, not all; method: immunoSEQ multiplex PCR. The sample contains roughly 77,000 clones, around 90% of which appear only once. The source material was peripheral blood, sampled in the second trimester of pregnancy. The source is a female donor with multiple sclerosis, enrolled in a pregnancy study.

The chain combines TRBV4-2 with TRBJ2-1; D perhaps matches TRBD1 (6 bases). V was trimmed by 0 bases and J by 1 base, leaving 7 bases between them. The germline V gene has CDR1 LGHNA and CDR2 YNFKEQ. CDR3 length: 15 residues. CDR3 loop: CASSQDRGSYNEQFF. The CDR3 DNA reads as TGTGCCAGCAGCCAAGACAGGGGATCCTACAATGAGCAGTTCTTC.

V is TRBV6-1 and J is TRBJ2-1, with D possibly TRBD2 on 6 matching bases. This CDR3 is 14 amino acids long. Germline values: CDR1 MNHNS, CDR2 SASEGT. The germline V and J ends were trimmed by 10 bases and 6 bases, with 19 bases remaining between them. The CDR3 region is CATSLGGQSNEQFF. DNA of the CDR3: TGTGCCACCTCACTGGGGGGTCAAAGCAATGAGCAGTTCTTC.

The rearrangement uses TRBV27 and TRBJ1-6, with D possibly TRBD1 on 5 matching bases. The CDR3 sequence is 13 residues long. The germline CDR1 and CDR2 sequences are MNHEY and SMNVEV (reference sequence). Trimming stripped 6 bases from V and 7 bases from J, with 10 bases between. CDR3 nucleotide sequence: TGTGCCAGCAGAGGGGTGATGAATTCACCCCTCCACTTT. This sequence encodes CASRGVMNSPLHF.

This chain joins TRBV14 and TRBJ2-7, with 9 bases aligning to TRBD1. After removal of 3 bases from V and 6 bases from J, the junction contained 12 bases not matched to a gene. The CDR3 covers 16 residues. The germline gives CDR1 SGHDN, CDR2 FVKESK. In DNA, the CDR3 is TGTGCCAGCAGCCAGGAGGGGACAGGGTCCCCCCTCGAGCAGTACTTC. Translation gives CASSQEGTGSPLEQYF.

The CDR3: CASSLGTSGRGEQFF. In nucleotides, the CDR3 is TGTGCCAGCAGTTTAGGGACTAGCGGGAGGGGTGAGCAGTTCTTC. The chain recombines TRBV28 with TRBJ2-1; 16 positions agree with TRBD2. Per the germline V gene, CDR1 is MDHEN and CDR2 is SYDVKM. Germline trimming cut 2 bases from V and 9 bases from J; bases unmatched to any gene: 1. The CDR3 totals 15 residues.

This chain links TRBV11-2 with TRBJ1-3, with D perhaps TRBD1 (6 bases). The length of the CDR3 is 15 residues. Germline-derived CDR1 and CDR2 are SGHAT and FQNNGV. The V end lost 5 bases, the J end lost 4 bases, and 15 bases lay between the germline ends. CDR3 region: CASSLYSQGGNTIYF. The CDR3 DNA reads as TGTGCCAGCAGCCTCTATTCCCAGGGGGGAAACACCATATATTTT.

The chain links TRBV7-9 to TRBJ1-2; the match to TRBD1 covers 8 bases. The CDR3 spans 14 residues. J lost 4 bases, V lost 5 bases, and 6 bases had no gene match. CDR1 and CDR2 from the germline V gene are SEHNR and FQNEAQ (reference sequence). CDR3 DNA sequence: TGTGCCAGCAGCCAAGGACAGGGTGTCTATGGCTACACCTTC. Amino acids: CASSQGQGVYGYTF. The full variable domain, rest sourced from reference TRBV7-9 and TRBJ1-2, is DTGVSQNPRHKITKRGQNVTFRCDPISEHNRLYWYRQTLGQGPEFLTYFQNEAQLEKSRLLSDRFSAERPKGSFSTLEIQRTEQGDSAMYLCASSQGQGVYGYTFGSGTRLTVV.

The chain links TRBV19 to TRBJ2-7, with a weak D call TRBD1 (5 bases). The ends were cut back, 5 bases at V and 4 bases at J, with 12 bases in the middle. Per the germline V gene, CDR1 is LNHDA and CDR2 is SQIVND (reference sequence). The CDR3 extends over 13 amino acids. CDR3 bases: TGTGCCAGTAGTCGTAAACAGGAATACGAGCAGTACTTC. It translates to CASSRKQEYEQYF.

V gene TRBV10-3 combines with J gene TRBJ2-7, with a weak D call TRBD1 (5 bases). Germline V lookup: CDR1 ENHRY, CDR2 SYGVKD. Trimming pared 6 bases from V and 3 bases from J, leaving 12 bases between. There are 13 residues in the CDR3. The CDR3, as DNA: TGTGCCATCAGGCAGGGATCCAACTACGAGCAGTACTTC. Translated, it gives CAIRQGSNYEQYF.

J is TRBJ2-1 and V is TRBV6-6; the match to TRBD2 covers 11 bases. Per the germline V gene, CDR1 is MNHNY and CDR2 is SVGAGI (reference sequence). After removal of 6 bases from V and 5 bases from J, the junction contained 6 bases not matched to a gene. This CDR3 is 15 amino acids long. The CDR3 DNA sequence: TGTGCCAGCAGACGGGCGGGACTAGCGGACAATGAGCAGTTCTTC. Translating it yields CASRRAGLADNEQFF.

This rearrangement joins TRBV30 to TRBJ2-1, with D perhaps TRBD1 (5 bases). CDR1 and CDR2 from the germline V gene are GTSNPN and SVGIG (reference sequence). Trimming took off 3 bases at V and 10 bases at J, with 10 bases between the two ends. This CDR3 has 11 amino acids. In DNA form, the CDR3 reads TGTGCCTGGAGCATAGCAGGGGAGCAGTTCTTC. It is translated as CAWSIAGEQFF.

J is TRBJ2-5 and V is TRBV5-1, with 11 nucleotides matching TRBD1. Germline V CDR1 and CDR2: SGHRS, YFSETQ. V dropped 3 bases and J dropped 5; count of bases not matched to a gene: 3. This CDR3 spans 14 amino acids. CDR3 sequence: CASSWTGGSETQYF. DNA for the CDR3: TGCGCCAGCAGCTGGACAGGGGGCTCGGAGACCCAGTACTTC.

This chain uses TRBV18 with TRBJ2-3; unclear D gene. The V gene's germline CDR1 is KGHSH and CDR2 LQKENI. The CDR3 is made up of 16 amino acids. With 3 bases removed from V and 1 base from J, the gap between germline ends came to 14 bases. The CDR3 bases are TGTGCCAGCTCACCCCGCCCTCTGAGGCGCACAGATACGCAGTATTTT. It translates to CASSPRPLRRTDTQYF. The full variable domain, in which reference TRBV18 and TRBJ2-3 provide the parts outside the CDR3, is NAGVMQNPRHLVRRRGQEARLRCSPMKGHSHVYWYRQLPEEGLKFMVYLQKENIIDESGMPKERFSAEFPKEGPSILRIQQVVRGDSAAYFCASSPRPLRRTDTQYFGPGTRLTVL.

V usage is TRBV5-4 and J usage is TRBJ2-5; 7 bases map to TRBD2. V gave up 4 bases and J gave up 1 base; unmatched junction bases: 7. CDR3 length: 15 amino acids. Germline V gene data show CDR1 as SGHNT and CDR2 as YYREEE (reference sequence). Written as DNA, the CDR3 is TGTGCCAGCAGCCTGGGGGAGGGGCTCCAAGAGACCCAGTACTTC. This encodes CASSLGEGLQETQYF.

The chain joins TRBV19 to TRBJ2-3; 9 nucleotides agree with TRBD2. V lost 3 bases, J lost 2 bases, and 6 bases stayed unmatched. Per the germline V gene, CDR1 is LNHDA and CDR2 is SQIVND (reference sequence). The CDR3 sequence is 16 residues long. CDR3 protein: CASSIRRLADTDTQYF. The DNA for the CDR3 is TGTGCCAGTAGTATCAGGAGACTAGCGGACACAGATACGCAGTATTTT. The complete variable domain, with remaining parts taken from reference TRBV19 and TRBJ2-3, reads DGGITQSPKYLFRKEGQNVTLSCEQNLNHDAMYWYRQDPGQGLRLIYYSQIVNDFQKGDIAEGYSVSREKKESFPLTVTSAQKNPTAFYLCASSIRRLADTDTQYFGPGTRLTVL.

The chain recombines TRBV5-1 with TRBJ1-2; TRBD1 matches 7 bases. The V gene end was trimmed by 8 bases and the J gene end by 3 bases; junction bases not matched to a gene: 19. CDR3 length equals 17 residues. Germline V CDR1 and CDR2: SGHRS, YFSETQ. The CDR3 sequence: CARTAERNRGRDYGYTF. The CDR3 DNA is TGCGCCAGGACAGCCGAACGTAACAGGGGACGGGACTATGGCTACACCTTC. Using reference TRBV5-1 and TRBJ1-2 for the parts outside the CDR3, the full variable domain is KAGVTQTPRYLIKTRGQQVTLSCSPISGHRSVSWYQQTPGQGLQFLFEYFSETQRNKGNFPGRFSGRQFSNSRSEMNVSTLELGDSALYLCARTAERNRGRDYGYTFGSGTRLTVV.

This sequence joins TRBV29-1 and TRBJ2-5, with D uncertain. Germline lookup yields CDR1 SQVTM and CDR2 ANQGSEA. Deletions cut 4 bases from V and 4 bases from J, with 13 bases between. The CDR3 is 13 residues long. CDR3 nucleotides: TGCAGCGTTGCCAACCTCGCCGGAGAGACCCAGTACTTC. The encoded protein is CSVANLAGETQYF.

CDR3 amino acids: CASSPRLAGITDTQYF. CDR3 DNA: TGTGCCAGCAGCCCACGACTAGCGGGGATCACAGATACGCAGTATTTT. The rearrangement links TRBV13 to TRBJ2-3; TRBD2 agrees at 11 bases. Germline V gene data show CDR1 as PRHDT and CDR2 as FYEKMQ (reference sequence). This CDR3 has 16 amino acids. V trimming: 5 bases; J trimming: 2 bases; junction bases outside the gene matches: 6.

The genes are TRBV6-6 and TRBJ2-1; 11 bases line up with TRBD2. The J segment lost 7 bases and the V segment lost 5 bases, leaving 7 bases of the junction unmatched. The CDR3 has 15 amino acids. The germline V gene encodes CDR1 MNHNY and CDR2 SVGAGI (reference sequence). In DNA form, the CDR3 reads TGTGCCAGCAGTGCCAAAACTAGCGGGAGAAATGAGCAGTTCTTC. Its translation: CASSAKTSGRNEQFF.

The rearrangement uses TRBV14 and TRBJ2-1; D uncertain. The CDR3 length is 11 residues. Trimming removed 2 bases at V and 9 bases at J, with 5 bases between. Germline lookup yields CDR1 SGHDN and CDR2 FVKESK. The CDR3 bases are TGTGCCAGCAGCCAAACGAGTGAGCAGTTCTTC. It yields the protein CASSQTSEQFF.

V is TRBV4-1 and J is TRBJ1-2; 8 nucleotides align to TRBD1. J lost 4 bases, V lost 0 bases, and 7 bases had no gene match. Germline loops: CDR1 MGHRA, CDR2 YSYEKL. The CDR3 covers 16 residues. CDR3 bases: TGCGCCAGCAGCCAAGAAGCAGGACAGGGTAGCTATGGCTACACCTTC. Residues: CASSQEAGQGSYGYTF.

CDR3 bases: TGCGCCAGCAGCTTGGACGACTACTATGGCTACACCTTC. Its protein is CASSLDDYYGYTF. The gene calls are TRBV5-1 and TRBJ1-2, with unresolved D. This CDR3 has 13 residues. V was pared by 0 bases and J by 3 bases, with 6 bases between. Germline V CDR1 and CDR2: SGHRS, YFSETQ.

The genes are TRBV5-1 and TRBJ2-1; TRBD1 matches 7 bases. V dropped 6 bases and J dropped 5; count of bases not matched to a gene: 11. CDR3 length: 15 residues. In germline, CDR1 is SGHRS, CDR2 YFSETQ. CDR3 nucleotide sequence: TGCGCCAGCACCACGGGACAGCGAACGCACAATGAGCAGTTCTTC. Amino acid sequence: CASTTGQRTHNEQFF.

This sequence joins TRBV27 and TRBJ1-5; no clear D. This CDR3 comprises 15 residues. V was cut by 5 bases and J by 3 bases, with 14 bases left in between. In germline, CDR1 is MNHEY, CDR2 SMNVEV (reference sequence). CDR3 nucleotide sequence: TGTGCCAGCAGTCCGGGTCCCCAACTCAATCAGCCCCAGCATTTT. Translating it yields CASSPGPQLNQPQHF.

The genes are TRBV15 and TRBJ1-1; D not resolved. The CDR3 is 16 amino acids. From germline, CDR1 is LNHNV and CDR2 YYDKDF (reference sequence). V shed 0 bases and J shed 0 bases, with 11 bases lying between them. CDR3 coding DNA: TGTGCCACCAGCAGAGATAGGAGACCGTTGAACACTGAAGCTTTCTTT. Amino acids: CATSRDRRPLNTEAFF.

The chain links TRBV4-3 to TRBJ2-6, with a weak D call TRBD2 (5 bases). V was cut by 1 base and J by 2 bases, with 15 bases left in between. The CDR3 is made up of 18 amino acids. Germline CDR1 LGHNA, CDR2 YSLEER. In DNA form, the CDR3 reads TGCGCCAGCAGCCAAGGGGCGAGGGAAATAACTGGGGCCAACGTCCTGACTTTC. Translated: CASSQGAREITGANVLTF.

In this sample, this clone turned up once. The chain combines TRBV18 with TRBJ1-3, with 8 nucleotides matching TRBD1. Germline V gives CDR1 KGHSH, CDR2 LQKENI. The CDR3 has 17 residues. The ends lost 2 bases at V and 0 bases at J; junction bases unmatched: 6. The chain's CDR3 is CASSPVQGGTSGNTIYF. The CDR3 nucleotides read TGTGCCAGCTCACCAGTACAGGGGGGTACCTCTGGAAACACCATATATTTT.

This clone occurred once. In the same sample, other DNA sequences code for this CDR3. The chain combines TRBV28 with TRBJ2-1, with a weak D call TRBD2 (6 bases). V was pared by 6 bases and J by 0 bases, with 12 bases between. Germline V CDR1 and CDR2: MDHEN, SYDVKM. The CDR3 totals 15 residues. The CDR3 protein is CASSLSGSSYNEQFF. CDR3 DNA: TGTGCCAGCAGCCTTAGCGGTAGCTCCTACAATGAGCAGTTCTTC. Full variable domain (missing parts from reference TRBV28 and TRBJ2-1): DVKVTQSSRYLVKRTGEKVFLECVQDMDHENMFWYRQDPGLGLRLIYFSYDVKMKEKGDIPEGYSVSREKKERFSLILESASTNQTSMYLCASSLSGSSYNEQFFGPGTRLTVL.

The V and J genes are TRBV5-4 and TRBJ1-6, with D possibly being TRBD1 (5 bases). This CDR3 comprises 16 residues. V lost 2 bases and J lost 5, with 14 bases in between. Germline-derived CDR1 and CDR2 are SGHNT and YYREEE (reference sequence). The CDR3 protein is CASSLYQGSNNSPLHF. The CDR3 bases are TGTGCCAGCAGCTTATACCAGGGAAGTAATAATTCACCCCTCCACTTT.

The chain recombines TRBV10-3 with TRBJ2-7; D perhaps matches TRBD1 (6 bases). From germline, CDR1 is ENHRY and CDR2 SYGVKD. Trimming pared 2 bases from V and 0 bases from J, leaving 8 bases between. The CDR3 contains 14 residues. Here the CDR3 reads CAISEGGPSYEQYF. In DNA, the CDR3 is TGTGCCATCAGTGAGGGGGGCCCCTCCTACGAGCAGTACTTC.

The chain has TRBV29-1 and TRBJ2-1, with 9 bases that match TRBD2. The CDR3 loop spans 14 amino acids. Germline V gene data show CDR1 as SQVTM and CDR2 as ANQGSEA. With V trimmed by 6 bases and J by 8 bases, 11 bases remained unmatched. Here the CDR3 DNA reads TGCAGCGTGGATGATAGCGGGAGATTTGATGAGCAGTTCTTC. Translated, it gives CSVDDSGRFDEQFF.

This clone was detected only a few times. This CDR3 reads CASSRLAGGGDTQYF. The CDR3 DNA sequence: TGTGCCAGTAGCAGACTAGCGGGAGGGGGAGATACGCAGTATTTT. The rearrangement joins TRBV19 to TRBJ2-3; 14 nucleotides align to TRBD2. The J segment lost 5 bases and the V segment lost 6 bases, leaving 4 bases of the junction unmatched. This CDR3 contains 15 residues. Germline lookup yields CDR1 LNHDA and CDR2 SQIVND (reference sequence). Full variable domain (outside the CDR3, taken from reference TRBV19 and TRBJ2-3): DGGITQSPKYLFRKEGQNVTLSCEQNLNHDAMYWYRQDPGQGLRLIYYSQIVNDFQKGDIAEGYSVSREKKESFPLTVTSAQKNPTAFYLCASSRLAGGGDTQYFGPGTRLTVL.